The TCR beta chain described here comes from a study of CD8+CD57+ T cells in acquired aplastic anemia. Study-wide context: Each DNA sample taken from sorted CD4+ and CD8+ cells came to roughly 3.5 ug on average. Where healthy donors were concerned, CD4+ cells averaged approximately 10 million reads. Study findings and constraints: Researchers report that fewer than 30 CD8+ CDR3 sequences appeared in both patients and controls.

The V gene's germline CDR1 is SGHTS and CDR2 YDEGEE. This CDR3 spans 15 amino acids. J was trimmed by 5 bases and V by 3 bases; bases with no gene match: 10. Comments on this clonotype: The antigen is unknown.

TCR beta VDJ combinations and CDR3 sequences were profiled from genomic DNA. In TCRdb, the reads were re-called with MiXCR into one record per CDR3 protein. The repertoire holds about 220,000 distinct CDR3 sequences, with about 37% as singletons. The sequence came from a human donor in good health, serving as a control. Source material: sorted CD4+, CD8+, or CD8+CD57+ T cells (not recorded which) from PBMCs. This chain connects TRBV5-8 to TRBJ2-7; 8 bases match TRBD2. The DNA for the CDR3 is TGTGCCAGCAGCTCCGCCTCCGGGGGGGCCCACGAGCAGTACTTC. Its translation: CASSSASGGAHEQYF.